This T cell receptor beta chain was identified during a study of identical twins. CDR3 length: 13 amino acids. Trimming left V 6 bases short and J 3 bases short, with 15 bases between. The germline CDR1 and CDR2 sequences are DFQATT and SNEGSKA (reference sequence). TCRdb re-analysed the 5' RACE reads in MiXCR, keeping a single row per CDR3 protein. The sample shows fewer than 500,000 distinct CDR3 sequences, 20% to 25% of them seen only once. This clonotype was detected only a few times. Its target is unknown. Study-wide results and limits: Partial confounding of zero-insertion analyses by invariant MAIT and iNKT cells was possible.

This same sample was also taken into another study, of T cells expressing NK-cell markers. Per that study: Eight donors were sequenced, of whom seven were HCMV-seropositive, while the remaining one was HCMV-seronegative. Once again these clonotypes came out on top in the CD3+CD56-NKG2C+ fraction of a handful of donors.

The chain recombines TRBV20-1 with TRBJ2-7; D is perhaps TRBD1 (5 bases). The sequencing sample was made of CD4+ T cells sorted from blood. This TCR was sampled from a woman between 18 and 30 years old in good health. CDR3 protein: CSAPDTKGYEQYF. The CDR3 DNA is TGCAGTGCCCCGGACACGAAGGGCTACGAGCAGTACTTC.